This T cell receptor (beta chain) was sequenced for a study of molecular identifiers for immune sequencing clone quantification. The table lists this clonotype with a few counts. TCRdb reanalysed the PCR reads using MiXCR and keeps one entry per CDR3 protein. The sample yields around 460,000 distinct CDR3 sequences, roughly 25% seen once. The ends lost 4 bases at V and 10 bases at J; junction bases unmatched: 17. Germline assignment: CDR1 SGHRS and CDR2 YFSETQ. The CDR3 totals 17 residues. Input material: naive CD8+ T cells from blood, with Jurkat cell RNA spiked in. Subset described: FACS-sorted CD8+CD4-CCR7+CD45RA+ naive T cells. This TCR came from a human donor in good health. Some libraries in this study had Jurkat cell RNA spiked in. This sequence joins TRBV5-1 and TRBJ2-2; 9 bases align to TRBD2. The CDR3 coding sequence is TGCGCCAGCAGCGATGGAGTTCGGCTAGCGGGGCCAGAGGAGCTGTTTTTT. Protein sequence: CASSDGVRLAGPEELFF.